This TCR beta chain was sequenced for a study of a mutant IDH1 vaccine in newly diagnosed glioma. Trimming shortened V by 3 bases and J by 6 bases, and 15 bases separated the two germline ends. Germline lookup yields CDR1 SGHVS and CDR2 FNYEAQ. The CDR3 sequence is 14 residues long. TCRdb's table, derived via immunoSEQ multiplex PCR, lists solely in-frame clones and lacks some. Of tens of thousands of clones listed, 91% were seen once; the top ten hold 2.4%. Concerning this clone: Its specificity is unknown.

Indicated time point: week 11, during vaccination. Vaccinated patients received 300 ug of mutant IDH1 20-mer peptide per dose, with topical imiquimod. The sequence was collected from a middle-aged man with glioma. The V call is TRBV7-6, the J call TRBJ2-7; D perhaps matches TRBD1 (5 bases). The sequences come from PBMCs, collected from a glioma patient whose treatment included an IDH1 peptide vaccine. This chain's CDR3 is CASSFGQGPSEQYF. The DNA for the CDR3 is TGTGCCAGCAGCTTCGGTCAGGGTCCATCCGAGCAGTACTTC.